This TCR beta chain was documented in a study of shared clonotypes between healthy human individuals. The naive CD8 population came from CD45RO-negative cells selected for CCR7, without terminally differentiated effector memory CD45RA+ cells. The repertoire was sequenced with immunoSEQ multiplex PCR; TCRdb's copy has only in-frame clones and lacks some. The sample has roughly 2,000,000 clones; over 85% are singletons. General observations from the study: It was expected that sequencing depth would affect clonotype sharing among donors. A few donors showed sharing of about 5.5% of naive CD4 clonotypes. Large sequencing depth failed to make sorted-subset sequencing complete, rarefaction showed. Estimated richness was generally greater in naive than memory subsets.

Of note for this clone: Its specificity is not known. Other DNA sequences in the sample encode the same CDR3.

The CDR3 has 14 amino acids. The J segment lost 3 bases and the V segment lost 5 bases, leaving 5 bases of the junction unmatched. CDR1 is SEHNR and CDR2 is FQNEAQ in the germline V gene (reference sequence). This chain links TRBV7-9 with TRBJ2-7; 9 nucleotides align to TRBD1. Sequencing input: naive CD8+ T cells sorted from blood. This clonotype was obtained from a man between 18 and 29 years old in good health. CDR3 region: CASSGPGQGYEQYF. DNA for the CDR3: TGTGCCAGCAGCGGCCCGGGACAGGGCTACGAGCAGTACTTC.